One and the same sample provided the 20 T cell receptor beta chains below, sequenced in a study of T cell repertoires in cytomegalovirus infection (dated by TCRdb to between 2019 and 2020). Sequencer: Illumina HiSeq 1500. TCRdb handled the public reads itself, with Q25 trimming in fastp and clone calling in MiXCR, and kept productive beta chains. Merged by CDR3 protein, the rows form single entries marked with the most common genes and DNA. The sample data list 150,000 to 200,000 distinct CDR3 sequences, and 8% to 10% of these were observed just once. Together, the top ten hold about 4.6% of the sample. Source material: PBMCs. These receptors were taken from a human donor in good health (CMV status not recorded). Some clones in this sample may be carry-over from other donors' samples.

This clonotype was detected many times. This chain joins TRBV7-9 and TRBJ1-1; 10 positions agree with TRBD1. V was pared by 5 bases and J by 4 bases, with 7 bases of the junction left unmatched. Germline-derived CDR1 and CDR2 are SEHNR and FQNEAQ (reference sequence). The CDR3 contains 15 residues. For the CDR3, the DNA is TGTGCCAGCAGCCCCGGACAGGGGGGTTTCACTGAAGCTTTCTTT. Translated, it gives CASSPGQGGFTEAFF. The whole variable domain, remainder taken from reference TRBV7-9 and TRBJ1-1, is DTGVSQNPRHKITKRGQNVTFRCDPISEHNRLYWYRQTLGQGPEFLTYFQNEAQLEKSRLLSDRFSAERPKGSFSTLEIQRTEQGDSAMYLCASSPGQGGFTEAFFGQGTRLTVV.

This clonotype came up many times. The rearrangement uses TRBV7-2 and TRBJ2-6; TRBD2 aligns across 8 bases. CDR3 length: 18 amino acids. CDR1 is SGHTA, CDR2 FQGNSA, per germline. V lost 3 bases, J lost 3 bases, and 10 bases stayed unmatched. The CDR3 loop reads CASSFVFGGARGANVLTF. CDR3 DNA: TGTGCCAGCAGCTTTGTTTTCGGGGGGGCGCGTGGGGCCAACGTCCTGACTTTC.

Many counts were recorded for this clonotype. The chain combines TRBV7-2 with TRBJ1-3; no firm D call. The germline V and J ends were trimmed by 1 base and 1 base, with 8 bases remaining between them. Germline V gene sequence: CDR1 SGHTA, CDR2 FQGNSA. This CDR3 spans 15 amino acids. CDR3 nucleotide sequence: TGTGCCAGCAGCTTAGACCGTTTGTCTGGAAACACCATATATTTT. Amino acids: CASSLDRLSGNTIYF.

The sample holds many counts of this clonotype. The CDR3 coding sequence is TGTGCCATCAGAGATAGTCAGGGTTTGAACACTGAAGCTTTCTTT. Amino acid sequence: CAIRDSQGLNTEAFF. The chain combines TRBV10-3 with TRBJ1-1, with a tentative D call TRBD1 (5 bases). The CDR3 totals 15 residues. CDR1 and CDR2 (germline): ENHRY, SYGVKD. The ends were cut back, 6 bases at V and 0 bases at J, with 14 bases in the middle.

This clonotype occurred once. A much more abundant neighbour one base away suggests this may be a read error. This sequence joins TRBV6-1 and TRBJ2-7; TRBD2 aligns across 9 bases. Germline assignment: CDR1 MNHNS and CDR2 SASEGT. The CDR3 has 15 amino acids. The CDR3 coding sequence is TGTTCCAGCAGTGAATATAGCGGGAGCTCCTACGAGCAGTACTTC. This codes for CSSSEYSGSSYEQYF.

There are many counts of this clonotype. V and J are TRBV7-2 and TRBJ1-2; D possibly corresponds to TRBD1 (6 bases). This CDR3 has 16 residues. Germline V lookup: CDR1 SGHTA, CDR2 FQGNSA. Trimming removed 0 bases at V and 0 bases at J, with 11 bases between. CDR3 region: CASSLASRGANYGYTF. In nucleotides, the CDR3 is TGTGCCAGCAGCTTAGCTTCCAGGGGAGCTAACTATGGCTACACCTTC.

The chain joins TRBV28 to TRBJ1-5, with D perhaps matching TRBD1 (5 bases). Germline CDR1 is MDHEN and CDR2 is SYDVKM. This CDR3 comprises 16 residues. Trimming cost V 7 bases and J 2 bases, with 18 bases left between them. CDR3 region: CASTVGLRLGNQPQHF. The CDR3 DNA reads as TGTGCCAGCACCGTGGGACTCCGCCTCGGCAATCAGCCCCAGCATTTT.

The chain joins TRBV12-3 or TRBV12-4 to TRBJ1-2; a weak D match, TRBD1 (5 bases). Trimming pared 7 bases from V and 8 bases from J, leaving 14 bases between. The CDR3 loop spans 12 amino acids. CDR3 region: CASNGDGQGYTF. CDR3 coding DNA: TGTGCCAGCAATGGGGACGGTCAAGGCTACACCTTC.

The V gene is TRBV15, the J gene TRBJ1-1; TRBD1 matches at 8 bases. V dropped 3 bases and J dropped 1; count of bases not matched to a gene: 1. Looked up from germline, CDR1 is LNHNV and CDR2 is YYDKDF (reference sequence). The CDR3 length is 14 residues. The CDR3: CATSRDRENTEAFF. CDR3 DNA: TGTGCCACCAGCAGGGACAGGGAGAACACTGAAGCTTTCTTT.

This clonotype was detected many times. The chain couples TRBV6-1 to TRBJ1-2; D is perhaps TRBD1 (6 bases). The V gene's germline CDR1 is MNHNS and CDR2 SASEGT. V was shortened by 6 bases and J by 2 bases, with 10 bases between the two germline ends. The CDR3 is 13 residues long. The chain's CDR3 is CASREDSNYGYTF. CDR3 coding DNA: TGTGCCAGCAGGGAGGACAGCAACTATGGCTACACCTTC.

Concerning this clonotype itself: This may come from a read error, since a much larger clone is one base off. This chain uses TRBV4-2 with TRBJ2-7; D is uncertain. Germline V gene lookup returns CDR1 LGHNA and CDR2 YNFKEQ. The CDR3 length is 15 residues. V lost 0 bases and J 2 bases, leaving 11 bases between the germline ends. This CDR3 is CASSQELAYPYEQYF. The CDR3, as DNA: TGTGCCAGCAGCCAAGAGTTGGCGTACCCCTACGAGCAGTACTTC.

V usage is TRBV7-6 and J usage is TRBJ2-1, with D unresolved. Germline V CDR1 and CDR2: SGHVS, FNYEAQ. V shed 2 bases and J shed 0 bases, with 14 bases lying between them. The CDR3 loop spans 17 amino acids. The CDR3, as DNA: TGTGCCAGCAGCTTAATCGGGTCTAGGAGCTCCTACAATGAGCAGTTCTTC. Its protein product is CASSLIGSRSSYNEQFF.

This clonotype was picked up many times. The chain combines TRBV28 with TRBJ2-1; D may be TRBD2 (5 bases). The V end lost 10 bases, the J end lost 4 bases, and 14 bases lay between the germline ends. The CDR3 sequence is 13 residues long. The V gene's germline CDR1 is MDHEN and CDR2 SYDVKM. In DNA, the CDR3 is TGTGCCACGTCCGGTGAGGGTTACAATGAGCAGTTCTTC. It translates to CATSGEGYNEQFF. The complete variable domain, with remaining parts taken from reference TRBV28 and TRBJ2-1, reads DVKVTQSSRYLVKRTGEKVFLECVQDMDHENMFWYRQDPGLGLRLIYFSYDVKMKEKGDIPEGYSVSREKKERFSLILESASTNQTSMYLCATSGEGYNEQFFGPGTRLTVL.

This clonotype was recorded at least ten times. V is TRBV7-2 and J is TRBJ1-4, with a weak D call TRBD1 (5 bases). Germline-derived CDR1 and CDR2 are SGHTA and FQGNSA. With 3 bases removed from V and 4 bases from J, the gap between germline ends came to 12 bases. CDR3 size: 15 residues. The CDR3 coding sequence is TGTGCCAGCAGCTTTGGGACGGATAATAATGAAAAACTGTTTTTT. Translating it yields CASSFGTDNNEKLFF.

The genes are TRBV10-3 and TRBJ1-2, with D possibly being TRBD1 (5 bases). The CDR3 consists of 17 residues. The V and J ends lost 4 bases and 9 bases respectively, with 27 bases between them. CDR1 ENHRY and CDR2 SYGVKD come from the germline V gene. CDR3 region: CAISAAKTVTRATRYTF. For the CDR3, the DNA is TGTGCCATCAGTGCGGCAAAGACAGTCACCCGCGCCACGCGCTACACCTTC.

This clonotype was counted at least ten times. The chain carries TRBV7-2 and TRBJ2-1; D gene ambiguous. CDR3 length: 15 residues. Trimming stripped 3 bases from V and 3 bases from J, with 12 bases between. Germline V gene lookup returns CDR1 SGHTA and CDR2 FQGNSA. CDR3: CASSLSGTDYNEQFF. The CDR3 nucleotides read TGTGCCAGCAGCTTGTCCGGAACAGACTACAATGAGCAGTTCTTC.

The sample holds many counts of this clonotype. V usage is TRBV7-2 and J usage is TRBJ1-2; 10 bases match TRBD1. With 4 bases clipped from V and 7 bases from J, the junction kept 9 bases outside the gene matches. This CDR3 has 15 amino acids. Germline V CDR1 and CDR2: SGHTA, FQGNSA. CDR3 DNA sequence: TGTGCCAGCAGCTCCTCGACCGGGACAGGGGTTGGCTACACCTTC. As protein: CASSSSTGTGVGYTF.

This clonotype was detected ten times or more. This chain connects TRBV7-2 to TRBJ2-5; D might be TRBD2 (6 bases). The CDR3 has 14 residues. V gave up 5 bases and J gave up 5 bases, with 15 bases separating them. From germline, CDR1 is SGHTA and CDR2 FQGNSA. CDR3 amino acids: CASSRGNQEETQYF. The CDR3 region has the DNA TGTGCCAGCAGCCGGGGGAACCAGGAGGAGACCCAGTACTTC.

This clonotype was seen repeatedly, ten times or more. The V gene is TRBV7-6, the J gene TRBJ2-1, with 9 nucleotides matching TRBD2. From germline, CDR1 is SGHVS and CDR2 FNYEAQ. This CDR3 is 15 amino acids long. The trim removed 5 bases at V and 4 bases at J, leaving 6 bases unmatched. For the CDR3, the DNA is TGTGCCAGCAGCGATAGCGGGAGTGGTTACAATGAGCAGTTCTTC. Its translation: CASSDSGSGYNEQFF.

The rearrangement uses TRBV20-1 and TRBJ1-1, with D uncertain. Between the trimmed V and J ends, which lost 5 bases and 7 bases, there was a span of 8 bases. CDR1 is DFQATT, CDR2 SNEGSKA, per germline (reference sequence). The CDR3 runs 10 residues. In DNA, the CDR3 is TGCAGTGCTTCCCCTTATGAAGCTTTCTTT. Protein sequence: CSASPYEAFF.